This entry lists 13 T cell receptor beta chains sequenced from one sample in a study of CD4 T cells in relation to SARS-CoV-2 and coronaviruses. What these receptors recognize is not known. The unexposed donors gave CD4+ T cells in about 2011-2018, prior to COVID-19. CD4+ T cells were isolated from the cells after about ten days of culture. Only in-frame clones appear in the TCRdb table, and some are missing; sequencing was by immunoSEQ multiplex PCR. The sample includes over 25,000 clones, about 73% seen only once; the top ten take 20%. The sample comprised CD4+ T cells from PBMCs, cultured in vitro. These TCRs come from a human donor in good health.

V usage is TRBV6-2 or TRBV6-3 and J usage is TRBJ2-1, with 7 bases identical to TRBD2. Germline trimming cut 2 bases from V and 0 bases from J; bases unmatched to any gene: 7. The CDR3 totals 17 residues. CDR1 is MNHEY and CDR2 is SVGEGT in the germline V gene. CDR3 amino acids: CASSYGSGGSSYNEQFF. Here the CDR3 DNA reads TGTGCCAGCAGTTACGGCTCGGGCGGGAGCTCCTACAATGAGCAGTTCTTC.

The rearrangement links TRBV27 to TRBJ2-1; TRBD2 matches 7 bases. The V gene's germline CDR1 is MNHEY and CDR2 SMNVEV (reference sequence). The length of the CDR3 is 14 residues. V shed 4 bases, J shed 6 bases, and the junction held 6 bases outside the gene matches. The CDR3, as DNA: TGTGCCAGCAGTTGGTCGGGAGGTTCCAATGAGCAGTTCTTC. This sequence encodes CASSWSGGSNEQFF.

This clone was detected only once. The V and J genes are TRBV6-2 or TRBV6-3 and TRBJ2-1; 7 nucleotides align to TRBD2. This CDR3 is 17 amino acids long. J gave up 4 bases and V 5 bases, and 14 bases lay outside the gene matches. The germline V gene has CDR1 MNHEY and CDR2 SVGEGT. CDR3: CASSLNSGRLPYNEQFF. The CDR3 DNA is TGTGCCAGCAGTCTGAATAGCGGGCGCCTCCCTTACAATGAGCAGTTCTTC.

V and J are TRBV6-1 and TRBJ1-6; D remains ambiguous. This CDR3 has 13 residues. Germline V lookup: CDR1 MNHNS, CDR2 SASEGT. Trimming removed 3 bases at V and 10 bases at J, with 10 bases between. CDR3: CASSDGGGSPLHF. The DNA for the CDR3 is TGTGCCAGCAGTGATGGAGGTGGCTCACCCCTCCACTTT.

The chain joins TRBV30 to TRBJ2-4; TRBD2 aligns across 9 bases. V shed 7 bases, J shed 0 bases, and the junction held 4 bases outside the gene matches. This CDR3 spans 14 amino acids. Per germline, CDR1 GTSNPN and CDR2 SVGIG (reference sequence). CDR3 nucleotide sequence: TGTGCCTACCTAGCGGGGTTAGCCAAAAACATTCAGTACTTC. It encodes CAYLAGLAKNIQYF.

DNA of the CDR3: TGTGCCAGCAGCCAGATCTCAGGGGCTGGAAACACCATATATTTT. Encoded protein: CASSQISGAGNTIYF. The rearrangement links TRBV3-1 (or the pseudogene TRBV3-2) to TRBJ1-3; possible D gene TRBD1, 6 bases. Trimming took 3 bases from V and 2 from J, leaving 11 bases between them. This CDR3 contains 15 residues. Germline lookup yields CDR1 LGHDT and CDR2 YNNKEL (reference sequence).

There are a few counts of this clone. The rearrangement joins TRBV9 to TRBJ2-3, with D perhaps matching TRBD1 (6 bases). CDR3 length: 14 residues. The V end was cut by 3 bases, the J end by 2 bases, with 10 bases between. CDR1 is SGDLS, CDR2 YYNGEE, per germline. The CDR3: CASSAGQFTDTQYF. Here the CDR3 DNA reads TGTGCCAGCAGCGCCGGACAGTTCACAGATACGCAGTATTTT.

The chain is built from TRBV5-1 and TRBJ2-7; D is possibly TRBD1 or TRBD2 (6 bases each). From germline, CDR1 is SGHRS and CDR2 YFSETQ. The CDR3 spans 14 residues. V lost 5 bases and J 4 bases, leaving 16 bases between the germline ends. The CDR3 here is CASREPGAGYEQYF. The CDR3 DNA reads TGCGCCAGCAGGGAGCCGGGGGCCGGGTACGAGCAGTACTTC.

This clone was counted a few times. V and J are TRBV6-5 and TRBJ2-2; no firm D call. In germline, CDR1 is MNHEY, CDR2 SVGAGI. CDR3 length: 14 residues. Trimming stripped 0 bases from V and 8 bases from J, with 10 bases between. In DNA form, the CDR3 reads TGTGCCAGCAGTTACTCGAAGACGGCTGGGGAGCTGTTTTTT. Translating it yields CASSYSKTAGELFF.

In its sample, this clone was seen a few times. Relative to the germline gene, one junction end is altered; a read error may explain this. The DNA of the CDR3 is TGTGCCTGGAGTGTATCGTACGCGGTTTTCTTC. Protein: CAWSVSYAVFF. The V call is TRBV30, the J call TRBJ1-2; D gene uncertain. This CDR3 has 11 residues. The germline V gene encodes CDR1 GTSNPN and CDR2 SVGIG (reference sequence).

This clone was detected a few times. This rearrangement joins TRBV5-5 to TRBJ1-3; 7 bases map to TRBD1. Germline V lookup: CDR1 SGHKS, CDR2 YYEKEE (reference sequence). The CDR3 runs to 16 residues. The ends lost 1 base at V and 1 base at J; junction bases unmatched: 5. CDR3 in DNA: TGTGCCAGCAGCTTGTGGGCGACAGGGTCTGGAAACACCATATATTTT. Translating it yields CASSLWATGSGNTIYF.

The CDR3 DNA is TGTGCCAGCTCATCCATAGGAAACACCATATATTTT. This translates into CASSSIGNTIYF. The chain has TRBV18 and TRBJ1-3; D uncertain. Germline CDR1 reads KGHSH; CDR2 reads LQKENI. The CDR3 contains 12 residues. Trimming took 5 bases from V and 4 from J, leaving 6 bases between them.

By its share, this clone is medium-sized (0.01 to 0.1%). CDR3 nucleotide sequence: TGTGCCAGCAGATTTGATGAGAGTTCACCCCTCCACTTT. Its translation: CASRFDESSPLHF. The chain couples TRBV7-9 to TRBJ1-6, with D hard to call. Germline values: CDR1 SEHNR, CDR2 FQNEAQ (reference sequence). V dropped 6 bases and J dropped 9 bases, with 12 bases sitting between them. The CDR3 is 13 residues long.